This entry describes one T cell receptor beta chain. Antigen: not known. This entry comes from a study of PD-L1 blockade in urothelial cancer. Background on the study: Median T cell yield per blood sample was over 140,000 cells.

This table comes from immunoSEQ multiplex PCR, and its TCRdb copy is limited to in-frame clones, with some not included. Of 85,000 to 130,000 clones detected, about 90% appear once; the ten largest clones hold approximately 0.88%. CDR3 length: 13 residues. Trimming took 6 bases from V and 7 from J, leaving 16 bases between them. Germline CDR1 reads SGHDN; CDR2 reads FVKESK. A total of 1 to 8 samples per patient were collected pretreatment and on-treatment. Study-level results: At 3 weeks on treatment, tumor-associated clones expanded more with durable benefit. Better survival was forecast by a pretreatment blood TCR clonality below the median.

Sequenced here: PBMCs, sampled around atezolizumab (anti-PD-L1) treatment. The chain links TRBV14 to TRBJ2-7; weak D call: TRBD2 (6 bases). The sequence was collected from a woman older than 75 with urothelial cancer. CDR3 bases: TGTGCCAGCAGTCGGGAGTTCCCCGGGGAGCAGTACTTC. Amino acids: CASSREFPGEQYF.